These 29 T cell receptor beta chains came from one sample sequenced in a study of T cell repertoires in cytomegalovirus infection. TCRdb re-called the reads through MiXCR, storing one row per CDR3 protein. The data hold more than 650,000 distinct CDR3 sequences, with approximately 34% observed a single time. Sequenced material: PBMCs. Receptors were obtained from a human donor in good health (CMV status not recorded). Some clones in this sample may be carry-over from other donors' samples.

The chain joins TRBV6-5 to TRBJ2-4; TRBD1 matches at 8 bases. J was trimmed by 3 bases and V by 0 bases; bases with no gene match: 19. CDR1 and CDR2 from the germline V gene are MNHEY and SVGAGI. This CDR3 is built from 21 residues. The CDR3 DNA reads TGTGCCAGCAGTTACTCGTGGACAGGGCGGATTGGTGAAAACGGCAAAAACATTCAGTACTTC. Amino acids: CASSYSWTGRIGENGKNIQYF.

The chain is built from TRBV4-1 and TRBJ2-5; TRBD2 is a possible D gene (6 bases). This CDR3 has 14 amino acids. CDR1 and CDR2 from the germline V gene are MGHRA and YSYEKL. V lost 1 base and J 2 bases, leaving 8 bases between the germline ends. This chain's CDR3 is CASSQVAAQETQYF. In DNA, the CDR3 is TGCGCCAGCAGCCAAGTAGCGGCGCAAGAGACCCAGTACTTC.

This clonotype was recorded many times. This chain joins TRBV20-1 and TRBJ2-1; 14 bases align to TRBD2. The CDR3 has 16 amino acids. CDR1 DFQATT and CDR2 SNEGSKA come from the germline V gene (reference sequence). Trimming at V came to 6 bases and at J to 5 bases, leaving 9 bases not matched to a gene. The CDR3 protein is CSAPRLAGGRDNEQFF. The CDR3 DNA follows: TGCAGTGCCCCAAGACTAGCGGGAGGGCGCGACAATGAGCAGTTCTTC.

The V call is TRBV2, the J call TRBJ1-6; 9 bases align to TRBD1. Trimming at V came to 0 bases and at J to 9 bases, leaving 6 bases not matched to a gene. In germline, CDR1 is SNHLY, CDR2 FYNNEI. The CDR3 sequence is 16 residues long. The CDR3 bases are TGTGCCAGCAGTGAAGCGCCTCCGACAGGGGGTTCACCCCTCCACTTT. This gives the protein CASSEAPPTGGSPLHF.

Concerning this clonotype: A much larger clonotype is one base distant, so this may be a read error. This chain uses TRBV7-3 with TRBJ2-3; D might be TRBD1 (6 bases). Between the trimmed V and J ends, which lost 2 bases and 2 bases, there was a span of 8 bases. This CDR3 has 14 amino acids. Germline loops: CDR1 SGHTA, CDR2 FQGTGA. The CDR3 protein is CASSLGQHTDTQYF. For the CDR3, the DNA is TGTGCCAGCAGCTTAGGACAGCACACAGATACGCAGTATTTT.

This clonotype was found a few times. J is TRBJ1-5 and V is TRBV19, with 11 positions matching TRBD1. Germline loops: CDR1 LNHDA, CDR2 SQIVND (reference sequence). The CDR3 spans 16 residues. With V trimmed by 6 bases and J by 7 bases, 11 bases remained unmatched. The CDR3 spells CASSLPRGQGGQPQHF. In DNA, the CDR3 is TGTGCCAGTAGCCTCCCAAGGGGACAGGGGGGACAGCCCCAGCATTTT.

The V call is TRBV4-2, the J call TRBJ1-1, with a tentative D call TRBD1 (6 bases). CDR3 size: 14 residues. Trimming took off 1 base at V and 10 bases at J, with 16 bases between the two ends. Germline V gene sequence: CDR1 LGHNA, CDR2 YNFKEQ. Written as DNA, the CDR3 is TGTGCCAGCAGCCAAGGAGGGCCAGGGGAGGGAGCTTTCTTT. Translated, it gives CASSQGGPGEGAFF.

The chain links TRBV6-6 to TRBJ1-6; D is ambiguous. Looked up from germline, CDR1 is MNHNY and CDR2 is SVGAGI (reference sequence). This CDR3 is built from 14 residues. Trimming shortened V by 3 bases and J by 8 bases, and 11 bases separated the two germline ends. The CDR3 loop is CASSYVSGDSPLHF. The DNA of the CDR3 is TGTGCCAGCAGTTATGTGAGTGGGGATTCACCCCTCCACTTT.

The chain recombines TRBV11-1 with TRBJ1-1; TRBD1 matches at 8 bases. The V gene end was trimmed by 6 bases and the J gene end by 4 bases; junction bases not matched to a gene: 4. CDR1 is SGHAT, CDR2 FQDESV, per germline (reference sequence). CDR3 size: 13 residues. The CDR3 region is CASRNRGSTEAFF. The CDR3 DNA is TGTGCCAGCAGGAACAGGGGGAGCACTGAAGCTTTCTTT.

This clonotype occurred a few times. The rearrangement joins TRBV6-2 or TRBV6-3 to TRBJ2-3; D unclear. CDR3 length equals 12 residues. The V gene's germline CDR1 is MNHEY and CDR2 SVGEGT. Trimming stripped 0 bases from V and 6 bases from J, with 4 bases between. CDR3 sequence (DNA): TGTGCCAGCAGTTACTCTGTGGATACGCAGTATTTT. Protein sequence: CASSYSVDTQYF.

This clonotype has a handful of counts. J is TRBJ1-2 and V is TRBV6-5, with TRBD1 as a possible D gene (5 bases). The CDR3 consists of 14 residues. Trimming pared 6 bases from V and 2 bases from J, leaving 13 bases between. Germline assignment: CDR1 MNHEY and CDR2 SVGAGI. CDR3 nucleotide sequence: TGTGCCAGCAGCGAGATTCCAGGGAACTATGGCTACACCTTC. It specifies CASSEIPGNYGYTF.

This clonotype was observed a few times. The V and J genes are TRBV28 and TRBJ1-2, with 7 bases aligning to TRBD1. CDR1 is MDHEN and CDR2 is SYDVKM in the germline V gene. The V segment lost 5 bases and the J segment 4 bases; nucleotides outside the gene matches: 7. CDR3 size: 14 residues. The CDR3 loop reads CASSPGTVPYGYTF. In DNA form, the CDR3 reads TGTGCCAGCAGTCCCGGGACAGTTCCCTATGGCTACACCTTC.

This clonotype came up a few times. This rearrangement joins TRBV12-3 or TRBV12-4 to TRBJ1-2; D is unresolved. This CDR3 has 12 residues. V lost 3 bases to trimming and J lost 8 bases, with 10 bases between them. In DNA, the CDR3 is TGTGCCAGCAGTTTCCCACCCCCCGGCTACACCTTC. It translates to CASSFPPPGYTF.

This chain connects TRBV12-3 or TRBV12-4 to TRBJ1-6; 9 nucleotides agree with TRBD1. The CDR3 has 15 amino acids. The V gene end was trimmed by 6 bases and the J gene end by 10 bases; junction bases not matched to a gene: 10. The CDR3 loop reads CASSSLDRGRSPLHF. The DNA of the CDR3 is TGTGCCAGCAGCAGCTTGGACAGGGGAAGATCACCCCTCCACTTT.

This clonotype occurred many times. V gene TRBV7-9 combines with J gene TRBJ1-1, with D uncertain. The CDR3 extends over 13 amino acids. Germline values: CDR1 SEHNR, CDR2 FQNEAQ (reference sequence). Trimming took off 3 bases at V and 1 base at J, with 6 bases between the two ends. The CDR3, as DNA: TGTGCCAGCAGCTTCGACGGGAACACTGAAGCTTTCTTT. Amino acid sequence: CASSFDGNTEAFF.

This clonotype was seen a few times. This chain uses TRBV6-6 with TRBJ1-4, with 9 bases matching TRBD1. Germline lookup yields CDR1 MNHNY and CDR2 SVGAGI (reference sequence). The CDR3 extends over 15 amino acids. Unmatched junction bases numbered 11, after V lost 7 bases and J lost 8 bases. The CDR3 loop reads CASTREGQGREKLFF. The CDR3, as DNA: TGTGCCAGCACCCGCGAGGGACAGGGACGAGAAAAACTGTTTTTT.

This chain uses TRBV24-1 with TRBJ2-3; the match to TRBD1 covers 10 bases. There are 16 residues in the CDR3. CDR1 is KGHDR, CDR2 SFDVKD, per germline. Trimming took 4 bases from V and 0 from J; bases not matched to a gene: 3. The chain's CDR3 is CATSEPGQGSTDTQYF. CDR3 sequence (DNA): TGTGCCACCAGTGAGCCGGGACAGGGGAGCACAGATACGCAGTATTTT.

In this sample, this clonotype turned up a few times. The V gene is TRBV4-2, the J gene TRBJ2-3; D might be TRBD2 (6 bases). V dropped 1 base and J dropped 1 base, with 12 bases sitting between them. The CDR3 is made up of 16 amino acids. Germline V lookup: CDR1 LGHNA, CDR2 YNFKEQ. CDR3 bases: TGTGCCAGCAGCCAAGCCGGGAGAACGGGCACAGATACGCAGTATTTT. Translated: CASSQAGRTGTDTQYF.

The chain is built from TRBV9 and TRBJ1-4; D is uncertain. This CDR3 has 15 amino acids. The V end was cut by 1 base, the J end by 4 bases, with 11 bases between. Germline V lookup: CDR1 SGDLS, CDR2 YYNGEE. This CDR3 is CASSVSGGSNEKLFF. The CDR3 nucleotides are TGTGCCAGCAGCGTATCGGGAGGGAGTAATGAAAAACTGTTTTTT.

This chain links TRBV4-2 with TRBJ1-4, with TRBD1 identical over 12 bases. This CDR3 is 19 amino acids long. CDR1 and CDR2 (germline): LGHNA, YNFKEQ. V trimming: 4 bases; J trimming: 7 bases; junction bases outside the gene matches: 16. CDR3 DNA: TGTGCCAGCAGCCGTCATCTACCGGGACAGGGGGCAGTAGGTGAAAAACTGTTTTTT. It specifies CASSRHLPGQGAVGEKLFF.

The sample holds a few counts of this clonotype. V is TRBV7-6 and J is TRBJ1-4, with TRBD1 identical over 10 bases. V was clipped by 5 bases and J by 5 bases; unmatched bases: 5. The CDR3 extends over 15 amino acids. In germline, CDR1 is SGHVS, CDR2 FNYEAQ. The chain's CDR3 is CASSGQGQGNEKLFF. CDR3 nucleotides: TGTGCCAGCAGCGGACAGGGACAGGGGAATGAAAAACTGTTTTTT.

This clonotype was recorded at least ten times. The chain employs TRBV7-6 and TRBJ2-3; 11 bases agree with TRBD2. Trimming removed 5 bases from V and 0 bases from J; junction bases left unmatched: 4. This CDR3 has 16 residues. The germline gives CDR1 SGHVS, CDR2 FNYEAQ. CDR3 protein: CASSVTSGGSTDTQYF. As DNA, the CDR3 is TGTGCCAGCAGCGTTACTAGCGGGGGTAGCACAGATACGCAGTATTTT.

A few counts support this clonotype. The J gene is TRBJ2-5, the V gene TRBV4-1, with D perhaps matching TRBD1 or TRBD2 (5 bases each). The CDR3 totals 14 residues. The germline V gene encodes CDR1 MGHRA and CDR2 YSYEKL. The V end lost 4 bases, the J end lost 5 bases, and 14 bases lay between the germline ends. The CDR3 nucleotides are TGCGCCAGCAGCCTCGCAGTCAGGGACGAGACCCAGTACTTC. It yields the protein CASSLAVRDETQYF.

The rearrangement links TRBV12-3 or TRBV12-4 to TRBJ1-5; maybe TRBD1 (5 bases). This CDR3 is 13 amino acids long. The V and J ends lost 5 bases and 9 bases respectively, with 14 bases between them. For the CDR3, the DNA is TGTGCCAGCAGTACCGGGAACGGGGCGCCCCAGCATTTT. Its protein is CASSTGNGAPQHF.

V gene TRBV12-3 or TRBV12-4 combines with J gene TRBJ1-2; 9 bases are shared with TRBD1. The CDR3 loop spans 13 amino acids. V shed 6 bases, J shed 7 bases, and the junction held 6 bases outside the gene matches. In DNA, the CDR3 is TGTGCCAGCAGACTACAGGGGGCGGGTGGCTACACCTTC. Translation: CASRLQGAGGYTF.

This clonotype was found a few times. V is TRBV28 and J is TRBJ1-6; D is ambiguous. There are 17 residues in the CDR3. Germline assignment: CDR1 MDHEN and CDR2 SYDVKM. The ends were cut back, 5 bases at V and 7 bases at J, with 21 bases in the middle. CDR3 sequence (DNA): TGTGCCAGCAGTCCTGGTGTGGGCAGGCCGAGGAATTCACCCCTCCACTTT. It encodes CASSPGVGRPRNSPLHF.

V is TRBV20-1 and J is TRBJ1-1; D is undetermined. The CDR3 sequence is 10 residues long. Germline CDR1 is DFQATT and CDR2 is SNEGSKA (reference sequence). The CDR3 nucleotides read TGCAGCCCCAGAGGAACTGAAGCTTTCTTT. It codes for CSPRGTEAFF.

This rearrangement joins TRBV15 to TRBJ1-2; D might be TRBD1 (5 bases). The germline V gene encodes CDR1 LNHNV and CDR2 YYDKDF (reference sequence). CDR3 length equals 12 residues. V gave up 8 bases and J gave up 5 bases, with 12 bases separating them. The CDR3 loop reads CATEGLKYGYTF. In DNA form, the CDR3 reads TGTGCCACCGAGGGGTTGAAGTATGGCTACACCTTC.

CDR3 in DNA: TGTGCCAGCAGCCAAGATCTCTGGACAGGGCAGGGGACCCAGTACTTC. This codes for CASSQDLWTGQGTQYF. This chain joins TRBV3-1 and TRBJ2-5; 8 bases align to TRBD1. Germline lookup yields CDR1 LGHDT and CDR2 YNNKEL (reference sequence). V lost 0 bases, J lost 7 bases, and 10 bases stayed unmatched. CDR3 length equals 16 residues.